This record looks at one TCR beta chain sequence and its context. Its antigen specificity is not known. Per-base quality was not reported, and no clone a single base away is much larger than it. For sequencing of the TCRbeta CDR3 region, genomic DNA was extracted from the sorted cells. The immunoSEQ Assay was used for sequencing of TCRbeta CDR3 regions. What TCRdb holds here is the immuneACCESS table cut down to in-frame rearrangements. Part of the clones is not present; checked against another copy, under half of the missing clones reflect an unresolved V gene, and the others are unexplained. In this sample the table shows roughly 100,000 clones, around nine tenths of which occur a single time. In total, the top ten clones hold 0.45% to 0.5% of the sample. The sample comes from a study of OX40 agonist ivuxolimab in advanced cancers. Turning to the overall study: Ivuxolimab, which targeted the costimulatory receptor OX40 (CD134), was an agonistic, fully human IgG2 monoclonal antibody. Intravenous ivuxolimab was administered to patients every 2 weeks at six dose levels: 0.01, 0.1, 0.3, 1.5, 3 and 10 mg/kg. Among the roughly 50 dose-escalation patients, about 20 had hepatocellular carcinoma, 15 or so melanoma, 9 renal cell carcinoma and 9 head and neck cancer. A male proportion of 70% to 90% and a mean age of 60 years, ranging from about 20 to 80, were recorded for the dose-escalation cohort. Prior anti-PD-1, anti-PD-L1 or anti-CTLA-4 therapy was permitted, and 30% to 50% of dose-escalation patients had received checkpoint inhibitors. Partial responses occurred in three dose-escalation patients, of whom one had hepatocellular carcinoma and two had cutaneous melanoma. Peripheral TCRbeta sequencing aimed to test whether ivuxolimab altered TCR sequence diversity and caused clonal T-cell expansion. The paper describes the monotherapy dose-escalation part (N = 52 patients) of the phase I trial of ivuxolimab. Overall results and qualifications from the work: Antigen specificity was not determined for the clonally expanded peripheral T cells. At doses of 0.1 to 3.0 mg/kg, clonal expansion of both CD4+ and CD8+ T cells in blood was seen between baseline and week 6. Partial responders in the 0.1-3.0 mg/kg groups had among the lowest normalized peripheral clonal expansion, especially among CD8+ T cells. After ivuxolimab, expanded clones were on average more numerous among CD8+ T cells than among CD4+ T cells. Low levels of normalized T-cell clonal expansion were also shown by some nonresponding patients.

Patients with a history of autoimmune disease or receiving systemic immunosuppression were excluded from the trial. Peripheral blood for TCR sequencing was collected from all dose cohorts at baseline, on cycle 4 day 1, and on cycle 7 day 1. Samples were obtained from an open-label, multicenter, first-in-human phase I dose-escalation trial of ivuxolimab. Adults with locally advanced or metastatic melanoma, renal cell, hepatocellular, or head and neck squamous cell carcinoma were enrolled in the trial. CD4+ and CD8+ T cells were sorted separately from peripheral blood before TCR sequencing. In the germline V gene, CDR1 corresponds to LGHNA and CDR2 to YSLEER. The CDR3 contains 15 residues, cysteine and phenylalanine counted. Only CDR3 DNA is held: 45 bases, read in frame from base 1. Relative to germline, V is missing 3 bases and J is missing 6 bases, with 10 bases of the junction outside any gene match.

The chain is assembled from TRBV4-3 and TRBJ2-7, and 8 junction bases match TRBD1. Sequencing was performed on CD4+ or CD8+ T cells sorted from blood, taken in a trial of the OX40 agonist ivuxolimab. The TCR was taken from an adult with an advanced solid tumor such as melanoma, head and neck, liver or kidney cancer. The nucleotides are TGCGCCAGCAGCCATGCACTTCAGGGGGCAGGCGAGCAGTACTTC. The translation is CASSHALQGAGEQYF.